This entry lists 21 T cell receptor beta chains sequenced from one sample in a study of vaccination and CD4 T cells after COVID-19. As to treatment: 10-day PBMC culture with coronavirus spike peptide pools or control peptides (ViraFEST assay). These TCRs' antigens remain unknown. Cultured CD4+ T-cell DNA underwent Oncomine TCR Beta short-read sequencing. TCRdb independently ran MiXCR on the PCR reads; one entry per CDR3 protein. The sample includes roughly 17,000 distinct CDR3 sequences, roughly 65% of them seen just once. The sample comprised CD4+ T cells from blood, cultured in vitro. These receptor sequences come from a human donor who had recovered from COVID-19.

The chain carries TRBV7-2 and TRBJ2-2; 7 nucleotides line up with TRBD1. This CDR3 spans 16 amino acids. V lost 5 bases to trimming and J lost 5 bases; unmatched junction nucleotides: 11. Germline loops: CDR1 SGHTA, CDR2 FQGNSA. The CDR3 spells CASSPDNDRDTGELFF. Here the CDR3 DNA reads TGTGCCAGCAGCCCCGATAACGACAGGGATACCGGGGAGCTGTTTTTT.

The chain has TRBV18 and TRBJ1-1; TRBD1 matches 7 bases. CDR1 and CDR2 (germline): KGHSH, LQKENI. This CDR3 has 14 amino acids. V trimming: 3 bases; J trimming: 7 bases; junction bases outside the gene matches: 8. The DNA of the CDR3 is TGTGCCAGCTCACCGGGACAGAGAGGCAGTGAAGCTTTCTTT. Translating gives CASSPGQRGSEAFF.

The chain combines TRBV7-2 with TRBJ2-5, with D maybe TRBD2 (5 bases). The CDR3 is 14 residues long. The V end was cut by 3 bases, the J end by 2 bases, with 10 bases between. The germline CDR1 and CDR2 sequences are SGHTA and FQGNSA. CDR3 coding DNA: TGTGCCAGCAGCTTTCAATCGGGGCAAGAGACCCAGTACTTC. Translation gives CASSFQSGQETQYF.

Concerning this clonotype itself: An end of the junction does not agree with germline; a read error may underlie this. The rearrangement joins TRBV7-2 to TRBJ2-5; the match to TRBD2 covers 10 bases. Per germline, CDR1 SGHTA and CDR2 FQGNSA. The CDR3 spans 14 residues. This chain's CDR3 is CASSLAGVLETQYF. CDR3 bases: TGTGCCAGCAGCCTAGCGGGGGTGTTGGAGACCCAGTACTTC.

This chain links TRBV19 with TRBJ2-7, with a possible D match to TRBD1 (6 bases). Germline V gene lookup returns CDR1 LNHDA and CDR2 SQIVND (reference sequence). The V end lost 7 bases, the J end lost 1 base, and 20 bases lay between the germline ends. The length of the CDR3 is 16 residues. The CDR3 sequence: CASNEEGRTASYEQYF. The DNA of the CDR3 is TGTGCCAGTAATGAGGAAGGCAGGACAGCGTCCTACGAGCAGTACTTC.

This clonotype was seen a single time. A junction boundary mismatches the germline segment, possibly from a read error. The V and J genes are TRBV11-3 and TRBJ2-7; D is undetermined. Germline V gene data show CDR1 as SGHNT and CDR2 as YENEEA. The CDR3 loop spans 12 amino acids. CDR3 protein: CASQLPSSEQYF. CDR3 nucleotides: TGTGCCAGCCAACTACCGTCCTCCGAGCAGTACTTC.

V and J are TRBV7-2 and TRBJ1-5; 9 bases line up with TRBD1. V gave up 4 bases and J gave up 1 base; unmatched junction bases: 5. Germline CDR1 and CDR2: SGHTA and FQGNSA. CDR3 length: 16 residues. Here the CDR3 DNA reads TGTGCCAGCAGCTGGGGACAGGGATTGAGCAATCAGCCCCAGCATTTT. Protein: CASSWGQGLSNQPQHF.

The CDR3 reads CSAGTSGGETQYF. The CDR3 bases are TGCAGTGCTGGAACTAGCGGGGGTGAGACCCAGTACTTC. The rearrangement links TRBV20-1 to TRBJ2-5, with TRBD2 matching over 11 bases. The CDR3 runs to 13 residues. Trimming removed 5 bases from V and 5 bases from J; junction bases left unmatched: 4. Germline V gene sequence: CDR1 DFQATT, CDR2 SNEGSKA (reference sequence).

The sample holds a few counts of this clonotype. This sequence joins TRBV6-2 or TRBV6-3 and TRBJ1-1, with unresolved D. Germline V lookup: CDR1 MNHEY, CDR2 SVGEGT. The CDR3 is 14 amino acids. V was pared by 2 bases and J by 3 bases, with 10 bases between. The CDR3 nucleotides read TGTGCCAGCAGTTACCAGGTTGAGTACACTGAAGCTTTCTTT. The encoded protein is CASSYQVEYTEAFF.

V is TRBV6-1 and J is TRBJ1-2; D possibly corresponds to TRBD1 (5 bases). This CDR3 is built from 14 residues. V was cut by 6 bases and J by 4 bases, with 15 bases left in between. Germline V gene data show CDR1 as MNHNS and CDR2 as SASEGT. CDR3 nucleotide sequence: TGTGCCAGCAGGCAGGGTTCCTTGGCCTATGGCTACACCTTC. This sequence encodes CASRQGSLAYGYTF.

The chain is built from TRBV7-9 and TRBJ2-7; 9 bases are a match to TRBD1. The CDR3 totals 15 residues. V lost 1 base, J lost 1 base, and 2 bases stayed unmatched. Germline V lookup: CDR1 SEHNR, CDR2 FQNEAQ (reference sequence). CDR3 protein: CASSLVGQGSYEQYF. In DNA, the CDR3 is TGTGCCAGCAGCTTAGTGGGACAGGGATCCTACGAGCAGTACTTC.

The chain couples TRBV19 to TRBJ1-5, with D possibly matching TRBD1 (6 bases). Germline V gene sequence: CDR1 LNHDA, CDR2 SQIVND (reference sequence). The CDR3 consists of 15 residues. V dropped 5 bases and J dropped 4 bases, with 15 bases sitting between them. The CDR3 sequence is CASSVGQRRNQPQHF. Here the CDR3 DNA reads TGTGCCAGTAGTGTCGGACAGAGACGAAATCAGCCCCAGCATTTT.

This clonotype was observed once. This rearrangement joins TRBV6-1 to TRBJ1-1, with unresolved D. Germline CDR1 reads MNHNS; CDR2 reads SASEGT. The CDR3 contains 13 residues. V lost 4 bases, J lost 1 base, and 7 bases lay in between. The CDR3 is CASSATGNTEAFF. The DNA of the CDR3 is TGTGCCAGCAGTGCGACTGGGAACACTGAAGCTTTCTTT.

This clonotype was observed a handful of times. DNA for the CDR3: TGTGCCAGCAGTTTTCAACAGGGGGCGAGAGCTTTCTTT. This gives the protein CASSFQQGARAFF. V usage is TRBV27 and J usage is TRBJ1-1, with 9 bases identical to TRBD1. Germline trimming cut 3 bases from V and 10 bases from J; bases unmatched to any gene: 6. CDR1 is MNHEY, CDR2 SMNVEV, per germline (reference sequence). CDR3 length equals 13 residues.

Only a few counts were recorded for this clonotype. The J gene is TRBJ2-2, the V gene TRBV6-1; 10 nucleotides align to TRBD1. Germline values: CDR1 MNHNS, CDR2 SASEGT. The CDR3 extends over 16 amino acids. The ends lost 6 bases at V and 3 bases at J; junction bases unmatched: 7. CDR3 coding DNA: TGTGCCAGCAGATCCCGGGACAGGGGCGACACCGGGGAGCTGTTTTTT. This translates into CASRSRDRGDTGELFF.

The chain combines TRBV20-1 with TRBJ2-2; 12 bases line up with TRBD2. Germline V gives CDR1 DFQATT, CDR2 SNEGSKA (reference sequence). The CDR3 is made up of 17 amino acids. The V gene end was trimmed by 2 bases and the J gene end by 1 base; junction bases not matched to a gene: 5. The CDR3 is CSARLLAGGRNTGELFF. CDR3 DNA sequence: TGCAGTGCTAGACTCCTAGCGGGGGGGAGGAACACCGGGGAGCTGTTTTTT.

The chain links TRBV7-2 to TRBJ1-5; D unclear. CDR3 length: 17 residues. Germline CDR1 and CDR2: SGHTA and FQGNSA. The germline V and J ends were trimmed by 6 bases and 3 bases, with 21 bases remaining between them. The CDR3 spells CASSRWASGADNQPQHF. For the CDR3, the DNA is TGTGCCAGCAGTCGATGGGCGTCGGGAGCGGACAATCAGCCCCAGCATTTT.

There are a few counts of this clonotype. J is TRBJ2-7 and V is TRBV20-1, with TRBD2 matching over 8 bases. With V trimmed by 1 base and J by 7 bases, 15 bases remained unmatched. The CDR3 covers 16 residues. Germline values: CDR1 DFQATT, CDR2 SNEGSKA (reference sequence). The CDR3 sequence is CSARVSLAGGVREQYF. As DNA, the CDR3 is TGCAGTGCTAGAGTTAGCCTGGCGGGGGGTGTACGGGAGCAGTACTTC.

This clonotype showed up just a few times. This chain connects TRBV24-1 to TRBJ2-1; TRBD1 is a possible D gene (6 bases). This CDR3 has 16 amino acids. Trimming took off 1 base at V and 1 base at J, with 10 bases between the two ends. Germline V lookup: CDR1 KGHDR, CDR2 SFDVKD. The CDR3 DNA reads TGTGCCACCAGTGATTTTGGGCAGGGGTCCTACAATGAGCAGTTCTTC. Amino acids: CATSDFGQGSYNEQFF.

In its sample, this clonotype was seen a few times. The chain joins TRBV6-2 or TRBV6-3 to TRBJ1-4; TRBD1 is a possible D gene (6 bases). The CDR3 sequence is 15 residues long. Germline V gene data show CDR1 as MNHEY and CDR2 as SVGEGT. V shed 4 bases and J shed 3 bases, with 12 bases lying between them. The CDR3 reads CASSFTGLANEKLFF. In nucleotides, the CDR3 is TGTGCCAGCAGTTTCACAGGGCTGGCTAATGAAAAACTGTTTTTT.

This clonotype has more than one count but fewer than ten. The V gene is TRBV6-1, the J gene TRBJ1-5; 9 positions agree with TRBD1. Germline CDR1 is MNHNS and CDR2 is SASEGT. The CDR3 covers 14 residues. V lost 6 bases to trimming and J lost 1 base; unmatched junction nucleotides: 1. This chain's CDR3 is CASRTGGSNQPQHF. The DNA for the CDR3 is TGTGCCAGCAGGACAGGGGGGAGCAATCAGCCCCAGCATTTT.